This TCR beta chain was sequenced in a study of immune heterogeneity within non-small cell lung tumors. Study outcomes and limitations: The study found identical dominant CDR3 beta clonotypes recurring across tumor sites within a patient, alongside site-unique high-frequency clones.

Template came from bulk tumor genomic DNA, at roughly 600 ng per sample. Every primary tumor yielded several biopsies, spaced far apart, that were taken during surgery. Samples came from untreated patients having curative surgery for newly diagnosed non-small cell lung cancer. Having surgery with curative intent, the donors were patients newly diagnosed with non-small cell lung cancer. This clonotype showed up many times. Antigen: not known. A first 10-cycle multiplex round used 32 V-gene and 13 J-gene primers on TCR beta CDR3. TCRdb re-derived calls from the multiplex PCR reads in MiXCR, one entry per CDR3 protein. The top ten hold under 25% of the sample, which has roughly 11,000 distinct CDR3 sequences, around 30% seen once. Between the trimmed V and J ends, which lost 0 bases and 6 bases, there was a span of 3 bases. Germline CDR1 and CDR2: SGHRS and YFSETQ. The CDR3 contains 11 residues.

This TCR was sampled from a woman aged 50 to 65 with non-small cell lung cancer. This chain links TRBV5-1 with TRBJ1-2; no clear D gene. The sequenced material came from lung tumor tissue. CDR3 bases: TGCGCCAGCAGCTTGGGTAATGGCTACACCTTC. Translated, it gives CASSLGNGYTF.